Below, 15 T cell receptor beta chains from the same sample are listed, as sequenced in a study of blood T cell repertoires in COVID-19. Some clones are missing from TCRdb's copy, which holds only in-frame ones; the method was immunoSEQ multiplex PCR. This sample has about 250,000 clones, with around 87% found just once. The sequencing sample was made of PBMCs or T cells enriched from blood (not recorded which). The receptors come from a woman aged 18-29 years who had recovered from COVID-19.

This clone was counted once. This sequence joins TRBV5-6 and TRBJ2-4; maybe TRBD2 (6 bases). CDR1 and CDR2 (germline): SGHDT, YYEEEE. The CDR3 is 14 amino acids. Trimming left V 4 bases short and J 0 bases short, with 8 bases between. CDR3 sequence: CASSGGLAKNIQYF. The CDR3 coding sequence is TGTGCCAGCAGCGGGGGACTAGCCAAAAACATTCAGTACTTC. The whole variable domain, remainder taken from reference TRBV5-6 and TRBJ2-4, is DAGVTQSPTHLIKTRGQQVTLRCSPKSGHDTVSWYQQALGQGPQFIFQYYEEEERQRGNFPDRFSGHQFPNYSSELNVNALLLGDSALYLCASSGGLAKNIQYFGAGTRLSVL.

The V and J genes are TRBV5-1 and TRBJ1-2; D gene unclear. This CDR3 spans 15 amino acids. The V gene's germline CDR1 is SGHRS and CDR2 YFSETQ. Trimming left V 0 bases short and J 4 bases short, with 13 bases between. In nucleotides, the CDR3 is TGCGCCAGCAGCTTGGCTACGGGAGGTAGCTATGGCTACACCTTC. This sequence encodes CASSLATGGSYGYTF.

The chain links TRBV30 to TRBJ2-7; TRBD2 agrees at 7 bases. The CDR3 sequence is 13 residues long. Germline-derived CDR1 and CDR2 are GTSNPN and SVGIG (reference sequence). Losses at the gene ends were 2 bases for V and 2 bases for J; bases not matched to a gene: 3. CDR3 bases: TGTGCCTGGAGTCGGGGGGTCACCTACGAGCAGTACTTC. It translates to CAWSRGVTYEQYF.

CDR3 coding DNA: TGTGCCAGCAGCCAAGTAAATGTGAACACTGAAGCTTTCTTT. As protein: CASSQVNVNTEAFF. The rearrangement links TRBV3-1 (or the pseudogene TRBV3-2) to TRBJ1-1; no definite D call. V was trimmed by 1 base and J by 0 bases, leaving 6 bases between them. Per the germline V gene, CDR1 is LGHDT and CDR2 is YNNKEL (reference sequence). CDR3 length: 14 residues.

The rearrangement joins TRBV2 to TRBJ2-7; the D gene is possibly TRBD1 (6 bases). The V gene's germline CDR1 is SNHLY and CDR2 FYNNEI. The CDR3 is 14 residues long. V was trimmed by 8 bases and J by 2 bases, leaving 16 bases between them. The CDR3, as DNA: TGTGCCAGCTCTACAGGGTGGGGAGCCTACGAGCAGTACTTC. It yields the protein CASSTGWGAYEQYF.

The rearrangement joins TRBV7-9 to TRBJ2-1, with D maybe TRBD2 (5 bases). Per the germline V gene, CDR1 is SEHNR and CDR2 is FQNEAQ (reference sequence). Between the trimmed V and J ends, which lost 3 bases and 7 bases, there was a span of 16 bases. The CDR3 totals 15 residues. Here the CDR3 reads CASSFGQHEGNEQFF. The CDR3 region has the DNA TGTGCCAGCAGCTTCGGCCAGCATGAGGGAAATGAGCAGTTCTTC.

CDR3 region: CASSEVQGADIQYF. The CDR3 DNA reads TGTGCCAGCAGTGAAGTGCAGGGCGCCGACATTCAGTACTTC. This chain links TRBV6-4 with TRBJ2-4, with D possibly matching TRBD1 (5 bases). Germline lookup yields CDR1 MRHNA and CDR2 SNTAGT. The V end was cut by 3 bases, the J end by 8 bases, with 14 bases between. This CDR3 is 14 amino acids long.

This clone was seen only a few times. The rearrangement links TRBV30 to TRBJ1-3; no definite D call. CDR3 length: 13 residues. Trimming shortened V by 2 bases and J by 0 bases, and 5 bases separated the two germline ends. Germline CDR1 is GTSNPN and CDR2 is SVGIG (reference sequence). The CDR3 DNA is TGTGCCTGGAGTCGGTTCTCTGGAAACACCATATATTTT. Protein sequence: CAWSRFSGNTIYF.

CDR3 sequence (DNA): TGTGCCACCCCCTTGGCGGGGGCTAGCACAGATACGCAGTATTTT. It specifies CATPLAGASTDTQYF. The chain uses TRBV24-1 and TRBJ2-3; D is possibly TRBD2 (7 bases). The CDR3 runs to 15 residues. The V end lost 9 bases, the J end lost 0 bases, and 15 bases lay between the germline ends. In germline, CDR1 is KGHDR, CDR2 SFDVKD.

The rearrangement joins TRBV28 to TRBJ1-2; weak D call: TRBD1 (5 bases). The CDR3 is made up of 14 amino acids. CDR1 MDHEN and CDR2 SYDVKM come from the germline V gene. Trimming took 6 bases from V and 2 from J, leaving 13 bases between them. The CDR3 DNA sequence: TGTGCCAGCAGCCCCGGGGGGGGGAACTATGGCTACACCTTC. Translation gives CASSPGGGNYGYTF.

The genes are TRBV20-1 and TRBJ2-7, with a possible D match to TRBD1 (6 bases). Per germline, CDR1 DFQATT and CDR2 SNEGSKA (reference sequence). Trimming pared 3 bases from V and 3 bases from J, leaving 15 bases between. The CDR3 has 14 residues. The CDR3 region has the DNA TGCAGTGCTAGTAATGTGGGCAGGGGCTACGAGCAGTACTTC. Protein product: CSASNVGRGYEQYF.

This rearrangement joins TRBV6-5 to TRBJ1-2, with D unresolved. The CDR3 is 13 residues long. V dropped 6 bases and J dropped 4 bases, with 12 bases sitting between them. CDR1 is MNHEY, CDR2 SVGAGI, per germline. The CDR3 region is CASSYETGYGYTF. The CDR3 DNA follows: TGTGCCAGCAGCTACGAAACGGGCTATGGCTACACCTTC.

The chain uses TRBV7-5 and TRBJ2-1; TRBD1, as called in the table, went unchecked against the DNA. TRBV7-5 is an annotated pseudogene. The CDR3 is 17 amino acids. The CDR3 nucleotides read TGTGCCAGAAGCTTGGGACAGGGGCACCCCCATACCCATGAGCAGTTCTTC. The encoded protein is CARSLGQGHPHTHEQFF.

CDR3 protein: CSVEAGGVNEQFF. Written as DNA, the CDR3 is TGCAGCGTTGAAGCGGGGGGGGTTAATGAGCAGTTCTTC. This sequence joins TRBV29-1 and TRBJ2-1, with 8 bases identical to TRBD2. Germline CDR1 is SQVTM and CDR2 is ANQGSEA. This CDR3 comprises 13 residues. V lost 1 base, J lost 7 bases, and 3 bases stayed unmatched.

In regard to this clone: At the DNA level, this CDR3 is encoded by other sequences in the same sample as well. CDR3 nucleotides: TGCGCCAGCAGCTTGGCAGGGAGCACAGATACGCAGTATTTT. Its protein is CASSLAGSTDTQYF. This chain joins TRBV5-1 and TRBJ2-3; tentatively, D is TRBD1 (5 bases). The V gene lost 0 bases and the J gene lost 0 bases, with 5 bases spanning the gap. From germline, CDR1 is SGHRS and CDR2 YFSETQ. This CDR3 is built from 14 residues.